The source of this TCR beta chain is a study of blood T cells in healthy people across ages. General study results and limits: Getting older went along with TCR beta diversity per million T cells dropping roughly linearly.

With a J-beta primer mix and a sample-barcoded 5' primer, a second PCR ran roughly 6 to 11 cycles. MiXCR was run by TCRdb on the 5' RACE reads, yielding one entry per CDR3 protein. This sample has 750,000 to 950,000 distinct CDR3 sequences, with just under 30% found just once. This CDR3 has 17 residues. The V gene end was trimmed by 1 base and the J gene end by 6 bases; junction bases not matched to a gene: 8. CDR1 LGHNA and CDR2 YNFKEQ come from the germline V gene. This clonotype was seen many times. Antigen specificity is unknown. These data are also associated with another study on T cells of mothers and their children. This second report adds: The study sampled three healthy Caucasian mothers and their six children. Reads recorded for TCR beta CDR3 numbered over 8 million per mother and around 2.8 million per child.

The J gene is TRBJ2-4, the V gene TRBV4-2, with 11 bases identical to TRBD2. This TCR was recovered from a woman aged 40 to 50 in good health. The sample comprised blood. The CDR3 spells CASSQGVLAGAGNIQYF. CDR3 bases: TGTGCCAGCAGCCAAGGTGTACTAGCGGGGGCGGGAAACATTCAGTACTTC.